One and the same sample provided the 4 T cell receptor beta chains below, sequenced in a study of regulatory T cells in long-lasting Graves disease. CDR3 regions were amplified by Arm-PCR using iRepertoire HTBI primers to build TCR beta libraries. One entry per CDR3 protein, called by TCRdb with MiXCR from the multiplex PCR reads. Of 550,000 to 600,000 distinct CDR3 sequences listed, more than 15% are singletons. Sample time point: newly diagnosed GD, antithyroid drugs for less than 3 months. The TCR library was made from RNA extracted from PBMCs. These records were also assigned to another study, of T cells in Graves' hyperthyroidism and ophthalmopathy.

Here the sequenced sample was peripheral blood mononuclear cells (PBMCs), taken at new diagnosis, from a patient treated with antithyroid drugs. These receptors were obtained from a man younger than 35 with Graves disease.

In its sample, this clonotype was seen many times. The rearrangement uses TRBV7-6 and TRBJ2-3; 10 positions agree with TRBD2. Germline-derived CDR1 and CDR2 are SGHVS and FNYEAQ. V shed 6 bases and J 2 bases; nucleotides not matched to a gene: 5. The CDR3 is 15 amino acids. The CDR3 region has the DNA TGTGCCAGCAGTACCACTAGCGGGACCACAGATACGCAGTATTTT. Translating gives CASSTTSGTTDTQYF. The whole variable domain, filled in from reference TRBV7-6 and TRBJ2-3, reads GAGVSQSPRYKVTKRGQDVALRCDPISGHVSLYWYRQALGQGPEFLTYFNYEAQQDKSGLPNDRFSAERPEGSISTLTIQRTEQRDSAMYRCASSTTSGTTDTQYFGPGTRLTVL.

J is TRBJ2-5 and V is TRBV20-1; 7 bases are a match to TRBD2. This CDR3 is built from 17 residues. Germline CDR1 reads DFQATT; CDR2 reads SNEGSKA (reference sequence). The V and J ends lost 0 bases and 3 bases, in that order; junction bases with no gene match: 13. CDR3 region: CSARELLRGGRKETQYF. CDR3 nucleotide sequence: TGCAGTGCTAGAGAACTCCTTAGGGGAGGGAGAAAAGAGACCCAGTACTTC.

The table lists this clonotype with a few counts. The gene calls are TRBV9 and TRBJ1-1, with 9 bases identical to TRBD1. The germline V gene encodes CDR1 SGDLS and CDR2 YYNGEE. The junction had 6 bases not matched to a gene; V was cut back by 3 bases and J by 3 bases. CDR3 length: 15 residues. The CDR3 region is CASSARDREDTEAFF. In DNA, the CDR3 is TGTGCCAGCAGCGCCCGGGACAGGGAAGACACTGAAGCTTTCTTT.

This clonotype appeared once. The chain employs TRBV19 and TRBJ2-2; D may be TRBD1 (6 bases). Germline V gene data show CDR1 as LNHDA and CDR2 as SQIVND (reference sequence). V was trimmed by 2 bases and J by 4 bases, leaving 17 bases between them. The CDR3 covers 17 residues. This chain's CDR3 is CASSIPRTGWITGELFF. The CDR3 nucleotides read TGTGCCAGTAGTATACCCAGAACAGGGTGGATCACCGGGGAGCTGTTTTTT.